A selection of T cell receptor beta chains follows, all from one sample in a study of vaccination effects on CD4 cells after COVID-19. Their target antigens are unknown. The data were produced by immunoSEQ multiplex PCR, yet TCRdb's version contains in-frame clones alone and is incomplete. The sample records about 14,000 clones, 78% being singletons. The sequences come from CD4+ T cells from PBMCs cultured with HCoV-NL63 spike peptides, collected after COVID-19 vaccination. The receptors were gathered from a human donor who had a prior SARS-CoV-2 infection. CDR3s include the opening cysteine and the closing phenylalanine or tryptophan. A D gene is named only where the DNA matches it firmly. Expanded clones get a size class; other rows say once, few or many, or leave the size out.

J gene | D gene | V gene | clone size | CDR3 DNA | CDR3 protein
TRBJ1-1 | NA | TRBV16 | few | TGTGCCAGCAGCCGCAGGGAATTTGGGGCTTTCTTT | CASSRREFGAFF
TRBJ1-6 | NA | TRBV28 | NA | TGTGCCAGCAGTTTAGGGTCCGAACTACCCCTCCACTTT | CASSLGSELPLHF
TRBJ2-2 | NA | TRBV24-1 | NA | TGTGCCACCAGTTTGAACACCGGGGAGCTGTTTTTT | CATSLNTGELFF
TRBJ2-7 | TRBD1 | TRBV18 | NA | TGTGCCAGCTCACCGGGGACAGGGGCCTACGAGCAGTACTTC | CASSPGTGAYEQYF
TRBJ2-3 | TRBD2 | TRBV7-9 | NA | TGTGCCAGCAGCTTAGGAGCGGGGGGCGTATTAGATACGCAGTATTTT | CASSLGAGGVLDTQYF
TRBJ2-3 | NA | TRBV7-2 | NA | TGTGCCAGCAGCTTAAATCTTCCGCAGACTAGCACAGATACGCAGTATTTT | CASSLNLPQTSTDTQYF
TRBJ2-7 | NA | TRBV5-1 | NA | TGCGCCAGCAGCCCGGAAGGGGCGGACACCTACGAGCAGTACTTC | CASSPEGADTYEQYF
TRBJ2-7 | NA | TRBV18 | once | TGTGCCAGCTCACCACCTTCTCTGGGCTGGGACCCAACCAGTCGGTACTTC | CASSPPSLGWDPTSRYF
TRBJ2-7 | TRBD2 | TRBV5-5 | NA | TGTGCCAGCAGCCCTAGCGGGAGGGCCCTCTACGAGCAGTACTTC | CASSPSGRALYEQYF
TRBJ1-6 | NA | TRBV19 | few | TGTGCCAGTAGTCACTCAGAGTACAGGGATTCACCCCTCCACTTT | CASSHSEYRDSPLHF
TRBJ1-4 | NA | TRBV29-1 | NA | TGCAGCGTTCGATTTTCCACGGCGGAAAAACTGTTTTTT | CSVRFSTAEKLFF